This T cell receptor (beta chain) was found in a study of T cells after yellow fever vaccination. TCRdb called the 5' RACE reads again in MiXCR, with one record for every CDR3 protein. The sample lists roughly 310,000 distinct CDR3 sequences; more than 8.5% were seen once. The CDR3 is 15 residues long. J lost 4 bases, V lost 5 bases, and 9 bases had no gene match. Germline loops: CDR1 SEHNR, CDR2 FQNEAQ (reference sequence). The sample holds a few counts of this clonotype. The rearrangement uses TRBV7-9 and TRBJ2-3, with 7 bases matching TRBD2. The clonotype originates from a man in his late teens or twenties who received the YFV17D yellow fever vaccine. This specimen consisted of PBMCs, obtained on the day of the first yellow fever vaccination. In DNA form, the CDR3 reads TGTGCCAGCAGCCGAGGGGCGGGGAGGGCAGATACGCAGTATTTT. Its translation: CASSRGAGRADTQYF.